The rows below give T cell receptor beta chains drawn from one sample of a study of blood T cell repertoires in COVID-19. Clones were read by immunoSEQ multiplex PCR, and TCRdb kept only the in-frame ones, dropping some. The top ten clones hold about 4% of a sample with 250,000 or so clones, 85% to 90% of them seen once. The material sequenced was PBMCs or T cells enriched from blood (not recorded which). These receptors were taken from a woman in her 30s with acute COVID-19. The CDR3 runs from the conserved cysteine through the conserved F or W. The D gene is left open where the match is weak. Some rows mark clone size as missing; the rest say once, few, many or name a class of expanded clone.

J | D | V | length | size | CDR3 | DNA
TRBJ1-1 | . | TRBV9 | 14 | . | CASSQNTLNTEAFF | TGTGCCAGCAGCCAAAACACCCTGAACACTGAAGCTTTCTTT
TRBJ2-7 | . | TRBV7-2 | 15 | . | CASSLWAGEFYEQYF | TGTGCCAGCAGCTTATGGGCAGGGGAGTTCTACGAGCAGTACTTC
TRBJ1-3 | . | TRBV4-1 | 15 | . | CASSQLQGSGNTIYF | TGCGCCAGCAGCCAACTACAGGGATCTGGAAACACCATATATTTT
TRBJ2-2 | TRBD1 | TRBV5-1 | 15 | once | CASSSGTGVTGELFF | TGCGCCAGCAGCTCGGGGACAGGGGTTACCGGGGAGCTGTTTTTT
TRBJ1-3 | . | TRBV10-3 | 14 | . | CAISEESSGNTIYF | TGTGCCATCAGTGAGGAGAGCTCTGGAAACACCATATATTTT
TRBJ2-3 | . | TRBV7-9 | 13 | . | CASSLMGQDTQYF | TGTGCCAGCAGCTTAATGGGGCAAGATACGCAGTATTTT
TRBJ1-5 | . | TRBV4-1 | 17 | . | CASSKQQSPYSNQPQHF | TGCGCCAGCAGCAAACAGCAGTCCCCTTATAGCAATCAGCCCCAGCATTTT
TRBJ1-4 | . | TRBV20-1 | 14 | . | CSASGWGEGEKLFF | TGCAGTGCTAGTGGTTGGGGGGAAGGAGAAAAACTGTTTTTT
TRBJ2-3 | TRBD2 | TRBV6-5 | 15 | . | CASGGDGTYTDTQYF | TGTGCCAGCGGGGGGGACGGGACTTACACAGATACGCAGTATTTT
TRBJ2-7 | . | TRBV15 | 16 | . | CATSRDRASGAYEQYF | TGTGCCACCAGCAGAGATAGGGCCTCGGGGGCCTACGAGCAGTACTTC
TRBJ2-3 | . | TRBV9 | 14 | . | CASSPSPFTDTQYF | TGTGCCAGCAGCCCTTCCCCGTTCACAGATACGCAGTATTTT
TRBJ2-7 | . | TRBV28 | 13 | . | CASSRDNPYEQYF | TGTGCCAGCAGTCGAGATAACCCCTACGAGCAGTACTTC
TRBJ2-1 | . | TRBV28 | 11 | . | CASTSRSEQFF | TGTGCCAGCACCTCCCGCAGTGAGCAGTTCTTC
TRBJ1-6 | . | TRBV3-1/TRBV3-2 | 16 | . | CASSLPGATGDSPLHF | TGTGCCAGCAGCCTCCCAGGGGCAACGGGTGATTCACCCCTCCACTTT
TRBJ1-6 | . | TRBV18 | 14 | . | CASSPTGYNSPLHF | TGTGCCAGCTCACCGACAGGCTATAATTCACCCCTCCACTTT
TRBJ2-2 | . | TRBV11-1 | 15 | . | CASSLVQGPTGELFF | TGTGCCAGCAGCTTAGTCCAGGGGCCCACCGGGGAGCTGTTTTTT
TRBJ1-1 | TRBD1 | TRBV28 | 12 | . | CASSQTGLPAFF | TGTGCCAGCAGTCAGACAGGGCTCCCCGCTTTCTTT
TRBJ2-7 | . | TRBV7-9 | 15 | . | CASSLSGGQVYEQYF | TGTGCCAGCAGCCTCTCGGGGGGACAAGTCTACGAGCAGTACTTC
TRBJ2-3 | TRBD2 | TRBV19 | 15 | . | CASSSQREWADTQYF | TGTGCCAGTAGTTCTCAGCGGGAGTGGGCAGATACGCAGTATTTT
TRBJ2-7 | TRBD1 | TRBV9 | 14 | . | CASTSGTGPHEQYF | TGTGCCAGCACCTCCGGGACAGGTCCCCACGAGCAGTACTTC
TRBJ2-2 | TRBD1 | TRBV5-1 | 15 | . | CASSLQGQDTGELFF | TGCGCCAGCAGCTTGCAGGGACAGGACACCGGGGAGCTGTTTTTT
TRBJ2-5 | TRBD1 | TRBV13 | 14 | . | CASSTYRGQETQYF | TGTGCCAGCAGCACCTACAGGGGACAAGAGACCCAGTACTTC
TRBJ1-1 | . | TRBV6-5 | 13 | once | CASSSGGTTEAFF | TGTGCCAGCAGTTCTGGGGGGACCACTGAAGCTTTCTTT
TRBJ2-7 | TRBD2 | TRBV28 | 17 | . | CASNFVTGTSGSYEQYF | TGTGCCAGCAATTTTGTTACCGGGACTAGCGGTTCCTACGAGCAGTACTTC
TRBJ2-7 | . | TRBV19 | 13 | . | CASGRRGASEQYF | TGTGCCAGTGGGCGACGCGGGGCAAGCGAGCAGTACTTC
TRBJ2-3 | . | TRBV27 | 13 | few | CASSPDRPDTQYF | TGTGCCAGCAGCCCCGACAGGCCAGATACGCAGTATTTT
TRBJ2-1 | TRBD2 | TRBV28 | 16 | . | CASRGPGGPLIDEQFF | TGTGCCAGCAGGGGACCGGGAGGCCCCCTTATCGATGAGCAGTTCTTC
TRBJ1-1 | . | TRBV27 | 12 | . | CASSPDSPEAFF | TGTGCCAGCAGTCCAGACAGTCCTGAAGCTTTCTTT
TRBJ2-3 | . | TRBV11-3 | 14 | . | CASSLSGSTDTQYF | TGTGCCAGCAGCTTATCCGGTAGCACAGATACGCAGTATTTT
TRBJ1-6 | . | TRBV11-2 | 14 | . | CASSPSRGNSPLHF | TGTGCCAGCAGCCCCAGCAGGGGTAATTCACCCCTCCACTTT
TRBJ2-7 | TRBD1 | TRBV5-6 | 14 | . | CASTSGQGENEQYF | TGTGCCAGCACGAGCGGACAGGGGGAAAACGAGCAGTACTTC
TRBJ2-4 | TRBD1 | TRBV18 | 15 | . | CASSRPGGFGNIQYF | TGTGCCAGCTCAAGACCAGGGGGTTTCGGAAACATTCAGTACTTC
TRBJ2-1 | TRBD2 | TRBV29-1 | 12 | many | CSVGLAEREQFF | TGCAGCGTGGGGCTAGCGGAAAGAGAGCAGTTCTTC
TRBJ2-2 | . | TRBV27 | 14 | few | CASSYRPNTGELFF | TGTGCCAGCAGTTACAGGCCGAACACCGGGGAGCTGTTTTTT
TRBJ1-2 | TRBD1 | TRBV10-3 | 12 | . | CAITAGQGGYTF | TGTGCCATCACGGCCGGACAGGGAGGCTACACCTTC
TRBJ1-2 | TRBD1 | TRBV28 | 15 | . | CASSVPGQGTGGYTF | TGTGCCAGCAGCGTCCCGGGACAGGGAACGGGCGGCTACACCTTC
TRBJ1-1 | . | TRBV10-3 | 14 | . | CAISESETVGEAFF | TGTGCCATCAGTGAGTCAGAGACTGTGGGTGAAGCTTTCTTT
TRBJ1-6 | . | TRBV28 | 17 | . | CASSLTFRGSYNSPLHF | TGTGCCAGCAGTTTGACATTCAGGGGTTCCTATAATTCACCCCTCCACTTT
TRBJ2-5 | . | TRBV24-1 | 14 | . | CATSDMGAEETQYF | TGTGCCACCAGTGATATGGGGGCAGAAGAGACCCAGTACTTC
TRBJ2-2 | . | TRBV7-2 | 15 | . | CASSSLTRSTGELFF | TGTGCCAGCAGCTCTTTGACTCGGTCGACCGGGGAGCTGTTTTTT
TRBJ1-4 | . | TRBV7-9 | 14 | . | CASSVGDSVEKLFF | TGTGCCAGCAGCGTGGGAGACTCGGTTGAAAAACTGTTTTTT
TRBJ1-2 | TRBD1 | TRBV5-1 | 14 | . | CASSFRQGSDGYTF | TGCGCCAGCAGCTTCCGACAGGGTTCCGATGGCTACACCTTC
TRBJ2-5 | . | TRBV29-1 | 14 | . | CSGAVRLDQETQYF | TGCAGCGGAGCCGTTAGACTAGATCAAGAGACCCAGTACTTC
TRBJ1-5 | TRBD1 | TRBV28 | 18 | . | CASSHSRNRGPSNQPQHF | TGTGCCAGCAGTCACAGCCGGAACAGGGGGCCAAGCAATCAGCCCCAGCATTTT
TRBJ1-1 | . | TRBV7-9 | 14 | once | CASSLTNDPDEAFF | TGTGCCAGCAGCCTGACTAATGACCCTGATGAAGCTTTCTTT
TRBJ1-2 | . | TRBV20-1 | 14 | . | CSASPGQFPYGYTF | TGCAGTGCTAGTCCCGGACAGTTCCCCTATGGCTACACCTTC
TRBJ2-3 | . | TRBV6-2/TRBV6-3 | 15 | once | CASSYSVEVGDTQYF | TGTGCCAGCAGTTACTCGGTGGAGGTGGGGGATACGCAGTATTTT
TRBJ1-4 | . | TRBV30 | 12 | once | CAWNAGLEKLFF | TGTGCCTGGAACGCGGGTTTGGAAAAACTGTTTTTT
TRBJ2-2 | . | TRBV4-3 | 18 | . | CASSQDWSGLTRGGELFF | TGCGCCAGCAGCCAAGATTGGAGCGGGCTTACCCGGGGCGGGGAGCTGTTTTTT
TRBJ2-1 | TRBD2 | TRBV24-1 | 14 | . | CATSDHGTSGEQFF | TGTGCCACCAGTGATCACGGGACTAGCGGTGAGCAGTTCTTC
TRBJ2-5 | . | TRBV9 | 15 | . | CASSVGGTSQETQYF | TGTGCCAGCAGCGTCGGCGGGACGTCGCAAGAGACCCAGTACTTC
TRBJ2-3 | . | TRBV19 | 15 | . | CASSTDTLSTDTQYF | TGTGCCAGTAGTACGGACACCCTGAGCACAGATACGCAGTATTTT
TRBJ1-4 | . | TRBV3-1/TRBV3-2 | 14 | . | CASSLQVANEKLFF | TGTGCCAGCAGTTTGCAGGTGGCTAATGAAAAACTGTTTTTT
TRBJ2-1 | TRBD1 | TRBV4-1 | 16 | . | CASSQEFAGGPNEQFF | TGCGCCAGCAGCCAAGAGTTTGCAGGGGGTCCAAATGAGCAGTTCTTC
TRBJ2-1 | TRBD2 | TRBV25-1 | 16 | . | CASSATGTSVKNEQFF | TGTGCCAGCAGTGCTACCGGGACTAGCGTAAAAAATGAGCAGTTCTTC
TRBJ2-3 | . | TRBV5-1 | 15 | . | CASSLGRVGTDTQYF | TGCGCCAGCAGCTTGGGCAGGGTGGGGACAGATACGCAGTATTTT